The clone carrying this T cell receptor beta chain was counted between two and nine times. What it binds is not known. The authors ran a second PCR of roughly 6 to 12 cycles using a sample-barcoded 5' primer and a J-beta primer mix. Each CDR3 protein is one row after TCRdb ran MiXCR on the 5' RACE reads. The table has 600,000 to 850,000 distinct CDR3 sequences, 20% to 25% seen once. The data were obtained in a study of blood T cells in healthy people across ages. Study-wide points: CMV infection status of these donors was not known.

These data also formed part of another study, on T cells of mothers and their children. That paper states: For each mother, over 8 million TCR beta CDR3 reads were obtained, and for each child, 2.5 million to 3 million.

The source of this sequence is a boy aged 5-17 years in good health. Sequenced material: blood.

This CDR3 is CSARGLPGGERGASNYGYTF. The CDR3, as DNA: TGCAGTGCTAGAGGACTCCCCGGGGGGGAGCGAGGGGCTTCTAACTATGGCTACACCTTC. This chain links TRBV20-1 with TRBJ1-2, with D maybe TRBD1 (5 bases). CDR1 and CDR2 from the germline V gene are DFQATT and SNEGSKA (reference sequence). Trimming cost V 1 base and J 0 bases, with 27 bases left between them. The CDR3 length is 20 residues.